This entry lists 12 T cell receptor beta chains sequenced from one sample in a study of response to subunit inactivated influenza vaccine. TCRdb recomputed calls from the RT-PCR reads with MiXCR, one row per CDR3 protein. There are hundreds of thousands of distinct CDR3 sequences in the sample; less than 15% occur only once, and 7.5% to 9% lies in the top ten. The starting material was PBMCs from blood, obtained approximately 15 days before vaccination. These TCRs come from a man aged 45 to 65 who received an inactivated influenza vaccine.

Only a few counts were recorded for this clonotype. J is TRBJ2-7 and V is TRBV6-1; 10 bases are shared with TRBD1. Germline CDR1 is MNHNS and CDR2 is SASEGT. CDR3 length: 15 residues. J was trimmed by 3 bases and V by 6 bases; bases with no gene match: 8. The CDR3 region has the DNA TGTGCCAGCAGCGAACTCCGGGACAGGGGCTACGAGCAGTACTTC. It encodes CASSELRDRGYEQYF.

The chain joins TRBV9 to TRBJ2-2; tentatively, D is TRBD1 or TRBD2 (5 bases each). Germline V CDR1 and CDR2: SGDLS, YYNGEE. V was clipped by 4 bases and J by 6 bases, with 16 bases between them. There are 15 residues in the CDR3. CDR3 residues: CASSRSVGVPGELFF. The CDR3, as DNA: TGTGCCAGCAGCAGATCCGTGGGGGTACCCGGGGAGCTGTTTTTT.

In its sample, this clonotype was seen a few times. This rearrangement joins TRBV4-2 to TRBJ2-3, with D maybe TRBD1 (5 bases). The V gene's germline CDR1 is LGHNA and CDR2 YNFKEQ. This CDR3 is 16 amino acids long. V lost 2 bases and J lost 2, with 14 bases in between. In nucleotides, the CDR3 is TGTGCCAGCAGCCAAATACCGGAAGGGGACACAGATACGCAGTATTTT. It yields the protein CASSQIPEGDTDTQYF.

V is TRBV19 and J is TRBJ2-7, with D possibly matching TRBD1 (6 bases). This CDR3 spans 14 amino acids. Germline assignment: CDR1 LNHDA and CDR2 SQIVND (reference sequence). With 6 bases removed from V and 2 bases from J, the gap between germline ends came to 14 bases. The chain's CDR3 is CASSGGGIPYEQYF. CDR3 coding DNA: TGTGCCAGTAGCGGTGGGGGCATTCCCTACGAGCAGTACTTC.

This rearrangement joins TRBV9 to TRBJ2-1; D is ambiguous. Germline CDR1 is SGDLS and CDR2 is YYNGEE. Trimming took 3 bases from V and 6 from J, leaving 7 bases between them. The CDR3 is made up of 12 amino acids. The CDR3 protein is CASSGSGNEQFF. The CDR3 region has the DNA TGTGCCAGCAGCGGAAGTGGCAATGAGCAGTTCTTC.

This clonotype was recorded many times. V and J are TRBV6-2 or TRBV6-3 and TRBJ1-6, with a tentative D call TRBD1 (5 bases). This CDR3 is 13 amino acids long. Trimming pared 7 bases from V and 5 bases from J, leaving 9 bases between. The germline gives CDR1 MNHEY, CDR2 SVGEGT. The CDR3 spells CASKDTDNSPLHF. CDR3 nucleotide sequence: TGTGCCAGCAAGGACACCGATAATTCACCCCTCCACTTT.

The chain recombines TRBV6-2 or TRBV6-3 with TRBJ2-7, with a tentative D call TRBD1 (6 bases). CDR3 size: 15 residues. Germline V gene data show CDR1 as MNHEY and CDR2 as SVGEGT. V shed 2 bases and J shed 0 bases, with 11 bases lying between them. For the CDR3, the DNA is TGTGCCAGCAGTTACCGTGGGGACACCTCCTACGAGCAGTACTTC. Its translation is CASSYRGDTSYEQYF.

In its sample, this clonotype was seen a few times. V and J are TRBV28 and TRBJ1-6, with D uncertain. This CDR3 spans 16 amino acids. The V gene's germline CDR1 is MDHEN and CDR2 SYDVKM. Trimming cost V 5 bases and J 6 bases, with 17 bases left between them. DNA for the CDR3: TGTGCCAGCAGTCCCCAGAGAAAAAAGGTTAATTCACCCCTCCACTTT. Translation gives CASSPQRKKVNSPLHF.

This clonotype occurred a few times. V gene TRBV4-2 combines with J gene TRBJ1-2, with no clear D. This CDR3 is 12 amino acids long. Germline CDR1 LGHNA, CDR2 YNFKEQ. The V end was cut by 1 base, the J end by 6 bases, with 6 bases between. The CDR3 here is CASSQGMDGYTF. The DNA of the CDR3 is TGTGCCAGCAGCCAAGGGATGGATGGCTACACCTTC.

This clonotype was found a few times. In nucleotides, the CDR3 is TGTGCCAGCAGCTTCCGGGACAGGGAAAACATTCAGTACTTC. Protein sequence: CASSFRDRENIQYF. This rearrangement joins TRBV5-8 to TRBJ2-4, with TRBD1 matching over 9 bases. The CDR3 extends over 14 amino acids. Germline CDR1 is SGHTS and CDR2 is YDEGEE. V dropped 2 bases and J dropped 5; count of bases not matched to a gene: 2.

This clonotype was counted between two and nine times. This rearrangement joins TRBV3-1 to TRBJ2-1; TRBD2 might be the D (6 bases). Trimming shortened V by 3 bases and J by 4 bases, and 16 bases separated the two germline ends. Looked up from germline, CDR1 is LGHDT and CDR2 is YNNKEL (reference sequence). The CDR3 is 16 residues long. CDR3 coding DNA: TGTGCCAGCAGCCACGAGCAAACTAGCAGATACAATGAGCAGTTCTTC. It yields the protein CASSHEQTSRYNEQFF.

CDR3 loop: CASTPSLTQETQYF. The CDR3 DNA is TGCGCCAGCACCCCCTCGCTGACTCAAGAGACCCAGTACTTC. The chain employs TRBV5-1 and TRBJ2-5; D gene uncertain. Trimming cost V 6 bases and J 2 bases, with 14 bases left between them. This CDR3 spans 14 amino acids. The germline V gene has CDR1 SGHRS and CDR2 YFSETQ.